Following are 26 T cell receptor beta chains from one sample sequenced in a study of identical twins. One entry per CDR3 protein, called by TCRdb with MiXCR from the 5' RACE reads. The sample consists of some 460,000 distinct CDR3 sequences, 13% to 15% of them appearing once. These same records also appear under a second study, on yellow fever vaccine responses in identical twins.

The source material was CD4+ T cells sorted from blood. The source of these receptors is a woman younger than 30 in good health.

The chain carries TRBV11-2 and TRBJ2-7, with TRBD2 matching 12 bases. The length of the CDR3 is 19 residues. The junction had 13 bases not matched to a gene; V was cut back by 1 base and J by 3 bases. Germline V lookup: CDR1 SGHAT, CDR2 FQNNGV. CDR3 residues: CASSLGSSGRAGAGYEQYF. DNA for the CDR3: TGTGCCAGCAGCTTAGGGTCTAGCGGGAGGGCCGGTGCGGGCTACGAGCAGTACTTC.

Many counts were recorded for this clonotype. CDR3 amino acids: CASSALLGQDGEQFF. The CDR3 DNA sequence: TGCGCCAGCAGCGCTCTCTTAGGACAGGACGGCGAGCAGTTCTTC. The rearrangement links TRBV5-1 to TRBJ2-1, with 7 positions matching TRBD1. After removal of 4 bases from V and 10 bases from J, the junction contained 14 bases not matched to a gene. Per the germline V gene, CDR1 is SGHRS and CDR2 is YFSETQ. CDR3 length: 15 residues.

The table lists this clonotype with many counts. V usage is TRBV20-1 and J usage is TRBJ2-7, with 9 bases matching TRBD2. Germline CDR1 reads DFQATT; CDR2 reads SNEGSKA (reference sequence). Trimming took 0 bases from V and 3 from J; bases not matched to a gene: 6. The CDR3 runs 15 residues. This chain's CDR3 is CSARDRASGNYEQYF. For the CDR3, the DNA is TGCAGTGCTAGAGATCGGGCTAGCGGGAACTACGAGCAGTACTTC.

The V and J genes are TRBV20-1 and TRBJ2-1; 12 bases are a match to TRBD2. Trimming cost V 3 bases and J 10 bases; bases outside gene matches: 13. Germline CDR1 and CDR2: DFQATT and SNEGSKA (reference sequence). The CDR3 has 16 amino acids. This CDR3 reads CSARRTSGGYTLEQFF. For the CDR3, the DNA is TGCAGTGCTAGGAGAACTAGCGGGGGGTACACCCTCGAGCAGTTCTTC.

This clonotype was found a few times. This chain joins TRBV20-1 and TRBJ2-1; the D gene is possibly TRBD2 (5 bases). CDR3 length equals 14 residues. Trimming removed 8 bases at V and 5 bases at J, with 19 bases between. Germline CDR1 is DFQATT and CDR2 is SNEGSKA (reference sequence). CDR3 region: CSKPGNRWDNEQFF. The CDR3 DNA reads TGCAGTAAACCCGGGAACAGATGGGACAATGAGCAGTTCTTC.

V is TRBV2 and J is TRBJ2-3; D may be TRBD2 (7 bases). Between the trimmed V and J ends, which lost 4 bases and 7 bases, there was a span of 12 bases. Looked up from germline, CDR1 is SNHLY and CDR2 is FYNNEI. The CDR3 consists of 13 residues. The DNA of the CDR3 is TGTGCCAGCAGTGTGGGGGGGCAATATACGCAGTATTTT. Protein product: CASSVGGQYTQYF.

The rearrangement uses TRBV2 and TRBJ2-3; 9 bases match TRBD2. With 6 bases clipped from V and 5 bases from J, the junction kept 9 bases outside the gene matches. CDR1 is SNHLY and CDR2 is FYNNEI in the germline V gene. CDR3 length: 15 residues. Here the CDR3 DNA reads TGTGCCAGCAGGAAACTAGCGGGCGGGGGAGATACGCAGTATTTT. Translated: CASRKLAGGGDTQYF.

This clonotype was observed a few times. CDR3 residues: CATSSETTYRGYTF. DNA of the CDR3: TGTGCCACCAGCAGCGAGACTACCTACCGAGGCTACACCTTC. The chain uses TRBV15 and TRBJ1-2, with D uncertain. Trimming stripped 3 bases from V and 8 bases from J, with 16 bases between. This CDR3 is 14 amino acids long. Per the germline V gene, CDR1 is LNHNV and CDR2 is YYDKDF (reference sequence).

The rearrangement joins TRBV20-1 to TRBJ2-2; D may be TRBD2 (6 bases). This CDR3 is built from 13 residues. Per the germline V gene, CDR1 is DFQATT and CDR2 is SNEGSKA (reference sequence). V was pared by 6 bases and J by 2 bases, with 10 bases between. CDR3 amino acids: CSAGTQNTGELFF. The CDR3 coding sequence is TGCAGTGCCGGGACTCAAAACACCGGGGAGCTGTTTTTT.

The sample holds a few counts of this clonotype. The chain joins TRBV5-1 to TRBJ2-5, with D hard to call. The CDR3 is 15 amino acids. The V end lost 0 bases, the J end lost 0 bases, and 9 bases lay between the germline ends. CDR1 and CDR2 from the germline V gene are SGHRS and YFSETQ. The CDR3 DNA reads as TGCGCCAGCAGCTTGGAGCTTGCGTACCAAGAGACCCAGTACTTC. Its translation is CASSLELAYQETQYF.

The rearrangement uses TRBV6-2 or TRBV6-3 and TRBJ2-1, with TRBD2 matching over 10 bases. Germline V gives CDR1 MNHEY, CDR2 SVGEGT. After removal of 6 bases from V and 13 bases from J, the junction contained 12 bases not matched to a gene. This CDR3 contains 14 residues. The CDR3 nucleotides read TGTGCCAGCAGGACCGGGAGACTAGCGGGCTCACAGTTCTTC. Translation: CASRTGRLAGSQFF.

V is TRBV12-3 or TRBV12-4 and J is TRBJ2-2; 11 bases fit TRBD2. CDR3 length: 16 amino acids. With 3 bases clipped from V and 5 bases from J, the junction kept 5 bases outside the gene matches. This CDR3 is CASSFGLAGGTGELFF. The CDR3 DNA reads as TGTGCCAGCAGTTTCGGGCTAGCGGGGGGAACCGGGGAGCTGTTTTTT.

This sequence joins TRBV15 and TRBJ2-2; no firm D call. Germline loops: CDR1 LNHNV, CDR2 YYDKDF (reference sequence). The V end was cut by 1 base, the J end by 6 bases, with 18 bases between. The CDR3 has 17 residues. The CDR3 DNA follows: TGTGCCACCAGCAGAGGACTCCGACGGCTGCAAGCCGGGGAGCTGTTTTTT. It yields the protein CATSRGLRRLQAGELFF.

This clonotype was observed a handful of times. The rearrangement links TRBV28 to TRBJ2-5; 13 bases line up with TRBD2. The trim removed 6 bases at V and 5 bases at J, leaving 9 bases unmatched. This CDR3 has 16 residues. From germline, CDR1 is MDHEN and CDR2 SYDVKM. CDR3 amino acids: CASSSGTSGKRETQYF. The CDR3 DNA follows: TGTGCCAGCAGCTCCGGGACTAGCGGGAAGAGGGAGACCCAGTACTTC.

This rearrangement joins TRBV5-1 to TRBJ2-3, with TRBD2 matching 7 bases. Germline lookup yields CDR1 SGHRS and CDR2 YFSETQ. The CDR3 contains 17 residues. Unmatched junction bases numbered 14, after V lost 4 bases and J lost 3 bases. The CDR3 sequence is CASSRRLGGGGTDTQYF. CDR3 nucleotide sequence: TGCGCCAGCAGCCGACGGTTAGGCGGGGGAGGGACAGATACGCAGTATTTT. Based on the CDR3 plus reference TRBV5-1 and TRBJ2-3, the full variable domain is KAGVTQTPRYLIKTRGQQVTLSCSPISGHRSVSWYQQTPGQGLQFLFEYFSETQRNKGNFPGRFSGRQFSNSRSEMNVSTLELGDSALYLCASSRRLGGGGTDTQYFGPGTRLTVL.

V is TRBV12-3 or TRBV12-4 and J is TRBJ2-5, with 13 bases identical to TRBD2. This CDR3 comprises 16 residues. Trimming took 6 bases from V and 4 from J; bases not matched to a gene: 8. The CDR3 is CASSPTSGGAGETQYF. DNA of the CDR3: TGTGCCAGCAGCCCCACTAGCGGGGGGGCGGGAGAGACCCAGTACTTC.

This clonotype was counted at least ten times. The chain joins TRBV10-3 to TRBJ2-7; D gene ambiguous. Trimming took off 2 bases at V and 0 bases at J, with 11 bases between the two ends. The CDR3 has 15 residues. In germline, CDR1 is ENHRY, CDR2 SYGVKD. The CDR3 coding sequence is TGTGCCATCAGTGAGGGTACCCCAGACTCCTACGAGCAGTACTTC. This encodes CAISEGTPDSYEQYF.

The rearrangement joins TRBV15 to TRBJ2-1, with 7 bases fitting TRBD2. The germline CDR1 and CDR2 sequences are LNHNV and YYDKDF (reference sequence). Trimming removed 1 base from V and 8 bases from J; junction bases left unmatched: 11. The CDR3 has 16 residues. CDR3 sequence reads: CATSRAPGPGGYEQFF. The DNA for the CDR3 is TGTGCCACCAGCAGAGCGCCGGGCCCCGGGGGGTATGAGCAGTTCTTC.

The CDR3 DNA reads TGCGCCAGCAGCTTCGGGACAGGGGTCAGGGGCGAGCAGTACTTC. This sequence encodes CASSFGTGVRGEQYF. This chain links TRBV5-1 with TRBJ2-7, with 10 nucleotides matching TRBD1. The CDR3 contains 15 residues. Germline-derived CDR1 and CDR2 are SGHRS and YFSETQ. V was pared by 2 bases and J by 6 bases, with 8 bases of the junction left unmatched.

This clonotype was counted a few times. The V call is TRBV28, the J call TRBJ1-5, with D tentatively TRBD1 (5 bases). V lost 10 bases, J lost 3 bases, and 16 bases lay in between. Germline CDR1 MDHEN, CDR2 SYDVKM. The CDR3 has 14 amino acids. The CDR3 loop reads CATWGGLNNQPQHF. In DNA, the CDR3 is TGTGCCACCTGGGGGGGGTTGAACAATCAGCCCCAGCATTTT.

The chain employs TRBV12-3 or TRBV12-4 and TRBJ2-7, with D perhaps matching TRBD1 or TRBD2 (5 bases each). CDR3 length equals 15 residues. The V end lost 8 bases, the J end lost 1 base, and 18 bases lay between the germline ends. The CDR3, as DNA: TGTGCCAGCTTTACAACCGGGACCGGATCCTACGAGCAGTACTTC. Its translation: CASFTTGTGSYEQYF.

This clonotype was seen only a few times. The CDR3 sequence is CASSLQQDSTGELFF. DNA of the CDR3: TGTGCCAGCAGCTTACAACAGGATTCCACCGGGGAGCTGTTTTTT. The chain links TRBV11-1 to TRBJ2-2, with D possibly TRBD1 on 5 matching bases. The V gene lost 2 bases and the J gene lost 4 bases, with 11 bases spanning the gap. Germline CDR1 is SGHAT and CDR2 is FQDESV (reference sequence). The CDR3 has 15 residues.

This clonotype was counted a few times. V usage is TRBV10-3 and J usage is TRBJ2-7; TRBD2 matches 11 bases. This CDR3 spans 13 amino acids. Trimming at V came to 10 bases and at J to 6 bases, leaving 8 bases not matched to a gene. Germline CDR1 ENHRY, CDR2 SYGVKD. CDR3 DNA sequence: TGTGCCACCGGGACTAGCGGACCGGCCGAGCAGTACTTC. This encodes CATGTSGPAEQYF.

The rearrangement joins TRBV5-1 to TRBJ2-6; 11 bases match TRBD1. The V and J ends lost 3 bases and 3 bases, in that order; junction bases with no gene match: 14. This CDR3 region has 20 residues. Germline V gives CDR1 SGHRS, CDR2 YFSETQ. DNA of the CDR3: TGCGCCAGCAGCTCGCGACCCGGGACAGGGGGTACTCATGGGGCCAACGTCCTGACTTTC. It encodes CASSSRPGTGGTHGANVLTF. The entire variable domain, with the rest obtained from reference TRBV5-1 and TRBJ2-6, is as follows: KAGVTQTPRYLIKTRGQQVTLSCSPISGHRSVSWYQQTPGQGLQFLFEYFSETQRNKGNFPGRFSGRQFSNSRSEMNVSTLELGDSALYLCASSSRPGTGGTHGANVLTFGAGSRLTVL.

This chain links TRBV24-1 with TRBJ2-3, with D uncertain. The germline V gene encodes CDR1 KGHDR and CDR2 SFDVKD. The CDR3 consists of 14 residues. Trimming left V 3 bases short and J 4 bases short, with 10 bases between. The DNA of the CDR3 is TGTGCCACCAGTGATCCCCGATGGGCAGATACGCAGTATTTT. As protein: CATSDPRWADTQYF.

This rearrangement joins TRBV10-3 to TRBJ2-7; TRBD1 is a possible D gene (6 bases). Trimming left V 3 bases short and J 6 bases short, with 12 bases between. This CDR3 is built from 13 residues. Looked up from germline, CDR1 is ENHRY and CDR2 is SYGVKD. The CDR3 sequence: CAISDQGMAEQYF. The DNA of the CDR3 is TGTGCCATCAGTGACCAGGGGATGGCCGAGCAGTACTTC.